This T cell receptor (beta chain) was profiled in a study of technical replicates of blood from a few donors. Trimming took 4 bases from V and 6 from J, leaving 18 bases between them. This CDR3 region has 14 residues. Germline V gives CDR1 SQVTM, CDR2 ANQGSEA. Using immunoSEQ multiplex PCR, the repertoire was profiled, and TCRdb retains in-frame clones only, with some absent. This table holds about 100,000 clones, 95% to 96% found once. This chain connects TRBV29-1 to TRBJ1-1; possible D gene TRBD1, 6 bases. Sequenced material: T cells isolated from PBMCs. The sequence was collected from a human donor in good health. The DNA for the CDR3 is TGCAGCGTTGTACGGTCACAGGGAAGTTCTGAAGCTTTCTTT. Translation: CSVVRSQGSSEAFF. The full variable domain, rest sourced from reference TRBV29-1 and TRBJ1-1, is SAVISQKPSRDICQRGTSLTIQCQVDSQVTMMFWYRQQPGQSLTLIATANQGSEATYESGFVIDKFPISRPNLTFSTLTVSNMSPEDSSIYLCSVVRSQGSSEAFFGQGTRLTVV.